This T cell receptor (beta chain) is drawn from a study of T cells in Graves' hyperthyroidism and ophthalmopathy. Study-wide results and limits: Separation of ophthalmopathy from stable hyperthyroidism was achieved by a 13 V-J model.

As concerns this clonotype: Its antigen is unknown. One junction end does not reproduce the germline sequence, and a read error may be involved.

RNA transcripts provided the source from which TCR beta CDR3 regions were amplified. First-round RT-PCR of the TCR CDR3 relied on the HTBI primer set. TCRdb re-called the multiplex PCR reads with MiXCR, one entry per CDR3 protein. The profile shows 500,000 to 800,000 distinct CDR3 sequences, over 40% of them singletons. The CDR3 is 15 residues long. Uncontrolled infection, other autoimmune disease, pregnancy or lactation excluded patients. Clinical symptoms, serum thyroxine and TRAb, thyroid ultrasound and orbital computed tomography together formed the diagnostic basis. The TCR comes from an adult man with Graves' disease, either hyperthyroidism or ophthalmopathy (not recorded which). The V call is TRBV12-3 or TRBV12-4, the J call TRBJ2-5; 9 bases line up with TRBD2. The sample taken for sequencing was peripheral blood or thyroid tissue (not recorded which). CDR3 bases: TGTGCCAGCAGTTTGGCGGGAGGGGCCCAAGAGGCCCAGTACTTC. Translating gives CASSLAGGAQEAQYF.